A selection of T cell receptor beta chains follows, all from one sample in a study of Ad26.COV2.S vaccination and SARS-CoV-2 variants. Here immunoSEQ multiplex PCR was the method, and the copy in TCRdb shows in-frame clones only, minus some. The sample carries about 480,000 clones, 87% recorded once. Sequencing was performed on peripheral blood, taken in a trial of Ad26.COV2.S vaccine versus placebo. These receptors were collected from a person between 18 and 65 years old who received the Ad26.COV2.S COVID-19 vaccine or a placebo. Both conserved end residues are part of each CDR3. D genes are given only for firm matches. Clone size is given for some rows only: seen once, a few or many times, or a class if the clone is expanded.

D gene	V gene	clone size	J gene	CDR3 DNA	CDR3 protein
-	TRBV4-3	-	TRBJ1-3	TGCGCCAGCAGCTACGGGACGGCTGGAAACACCATATATTTT	CASSYGTAGNTIYF
TRBD2	TRBV7-9	-	TRBJ2-4	TGTGCCAGCAGCCCCCCGGGGGGAGGGGAAAACATTCAGTACTTC	CASSPPGGGENIQYF
TRBD2	TRBV5-8	-	TRBJ2-1	TGTGCCAGCAGAGTCTTGGGACTAGCGGGAGGGAGCTCCTACAATGAGCAGTTCTTC	CASRVLGLAGGSSYNEQFF
-	TRBV12-5	-	TRBJ1-2	TGTGCTAGTGGGGTGGACTATGGCTACACCTTC	CASGVDYGYTF
-	TRBV24-1	-	TRBJ1-5	TGTGCCACCAGTGATCGTGGGTGGGGGGGCGAGTCGGGTCAGCCCCAGCATTTT	CATSDRGWGGESGQPQHF
-	TRBV6-6	-	TRBJ2-2	TGTGCCAGCACCCGGGGACAGAACACCGGGGAGCTGTTTTTT	CASTRGQNTGELFF
-	TRBV28	-	TRBJ1-6	TGTGCCAGCAGGGGGGGTTACGGATCACCCCTCCACTTT	CASRGGYGSPLHF
-	TRBV12-1	-	TRBJ2-5	TGTGCCAGCAGCTTCTGCCCGGGGGAACAAGAGACCCAGTACTTC	CASSFCPGEQETQYF
-	TRBV7-9	once	TRBJ2-3	TGTGCCAGCCAGAACCCCGGTACGCAGTATTTT	CASQNPGTQYF
-	TRBV11-2	-	TRBJ2-7	TGTGCCAGCAGCTGGCCCGGGGCAGTCGAGCAGTACTTC	CASSWPGAVEQYF
-	TRBV29-1	-	TRBJ2-7	TGCAGCGTTGCCGAAAGTGGATCCGAGCAGTACTTC	CSVAESGSEQYF
TRBD1	TRBV28	-	TRBJ1-1	TGTGCCAGCAGTTTCGACAGGGTCCGCACTGAAGCTTTCTTT	CASSFDRVRTEAFF
-	TRBV11-1	-	TRBJ1-1	TGTGCCAGCAGCTTAGCCCCGTGGACTGAAGCTTTCTTT	CASSLAPWTEAFF
-	TRBV19	-	TRBJ1-1	TGTGCCAGTAGTGCTGCCATGAACACTGAAGCTTTCTTT	CASSAAMNTEAFF
TRBD2	TRBV6-2/TRBV6-3	-	TRBJ2-1	TGTGCCAGCAGCCCTTCATTACACACTAGCGGGAGTCGGGATGAGCAGTTCTTC	CASSPSLHTSGSRDEQFF
-	TRBV12-3/TRBV12-4	-	TRBJ2-7	TGTGCCAGCGCCAAAAATGGGCACGAGCAGTACTTC	CASAKNGHEQYF
TRBD1	TRBV24-1	-	TRBJ2-3	TGTGCCACCAGTGAAACAGGGGGGTTAGATACGCAGTATTTT	CATSETGGLDTQYF
-	TRBV5-6	-	TRBJ2-7	TGTGCCAGCAGCTATATCGGGGCCTACGAGCAGTACTTC	CASSYIGAYEQYF
-	TRBV5-4	-	TRBJ2-2	TGTGCCAGCAAGGGGCGGGGCACCGGGGAGCTGTTTTTT	CASKGRGTGELFF
TRBD1	TRBV15	-	TRBJ1-2	TGTGCCACCAGCAGAGCGGGGACAGGGGCTAACCTAGGCTACACCTTC	CATSRAGTGANLGYTF
-	TRBV10-3	-	TRBJ1-5	TGTGCCATCAGTGAAGGGGGAGGATTTAGCAATCAGCCCCAGCATTTT	CAISEGGGFSNQPQHF
-	TRBV18	-	TRBJ2-1	TGTGCCAGCTCACCAGGGGGGAATGAGCAGTTCTTC	CASSPGGNEQFF
TRBD1	TRBV30	-	TRBJ2-2	TGTGCCTGGATTTTGGGACAGGGGGCCGGGGAGCTGTTTTTT	CAWILGQGAGELFF
-	TRBV5-4	few	TRBJ1-5	TGTGCCAGCAGCCGGGGGGGCGAGAATCAGCCCCAGCATTTT	CASSRGGENQPQHF
-	TRBV30	-	TRBJ2-7	TGTGCCTGGAGTTCGACTAGTTTTGGCGAGCAGTACTTC	CAWSSTSFGEQYF
TRBD2	TRBV7-2	few	TRBJ2-7	TGTGCCAGCAGCTTGATAGCGGGACGCCCCCACGAGCAGTACTTC	CASSLIAGRPHEQYF
TRBD2	TRBV2	once	TRBJ2-1	TGTGCCAGCAGGCCAGCGGGAGCGGTTGAGCAGTTCTTC	CASRPAGAVEQFF
-	TRBV28	-	TRBJ1-1	TGTGCCAGCAGTTGGATTTCCAGGGACACTGAAGCTTTCTTT	CASSWISRDTEAFF
-	TRBV7-9	-	TRBJ2-5	TGTGCCAGCAGCTTAGACATAGCCCAAGAGACCCAGTACTTC	CASSLDIAQETQYF
TRBD2	TRBV9	-	TRBJ2-1	TGTGCCAGCAGCGTAGCTAGCGGGACCAATGAGCAGTTCTTC	CASSVASGTNEQFF
-	TRBV29-1	-	TRBJ2-3	TGCAGCGTTGAATTCTCGGGGGCGGTCACAGATACGCAGTATTTT	CSVEFSGAVTDTQYF
-	TRBV30	-	TRBJ1-6	TGTGCCTGGACCCCCCGGGGGGGTCAAGGCTCACCCCTCCACTTT	CAWTPRGGQGSPLHF
-	TRBV29-1	-	TRBJ2-7	TGCAGCGTTGTTCCAGAGTCCTACGAGCAGTACTTC	CSVVPESYEQYF
TRBD2	TRBV30	-	TRBJ2-1	TGTGCCTGGAGTTCCCGACTAAGCGGGAGGGCCTACAGCAATGAGCAGTTCTTC	CAWSSRLSGRAYSNEQFF
TRBD1	TRBV7-9	-	TRBJ2-7	TGTGCCAGCAGCAACCCCGGGACAGGGCTACACGAGCAGTACTTC	CASSNPGTGLHEQYF
-	TRBV11-3	-	TRBJ1-5	TGTGCCATCAATCCCCAGCATTTT	CAINPQHF
TRBD2	TRBV6-4	-	TRBJ2-1	TGTGCCAGCGCGATACTAGCGGGAGGGCCAGGCGATGAGCAGTTCTTC	CASAILAGGPGDEQFF
-	TRBV11-2	-	TRBJ1-1	TGTGCCAGCAGCTTGGGTCTGAACACTGAAGCTTTCTTT	CASSLGLNTEAFF
-	TRBV19	-	TRBJ2-7	TGTGCCAGTAGTATAGTACCGACCACCTTATCCTACGAGCAGTACTTC	CASSIVPTTLSYEQYF
TRBD1	TRBV5-1	-	TRBJ1-2	TGCGCCAGCAGCCCGACCGGACAGGGTTTTGGCTACACCTTC	CASSPTGQGFGYTF
TRBD1	TRBV3-1/TRBV3-2	-	TRBJ1-1	TGTGCCAGCAGCACGACAGGGGAAGCTTTCTTT	CASSTTGEAFF
TRBD2	TRBV9	-	TRBJ2-1	TGTGCCAGCAGCGTAGGGGCGAGCGGGAGGGCCGATGAGCAGTTCTTC	CASSVGASGRADEQFF
TRBD1	TRBV5-4	-	TRBJ2-2	TGTGCCAGCAGCTCCGGGACAGTCACCGGGGAGCTGTTTTTT	CASSSGTVTGELFF
-	TRBV7-6	-	TRBJ2-7	TGTGCCAGCAGCTTAGCGGGCGGTACGAGCAGTGGGGAGCAGTACTTC	CASSLAGGTSSGEQYF
-	TRBV28	-	TRBJ2-1	TGTGCCAGCAGTGGACCGGGACATAGTGTCGGTGAGCAGTTCTTC	CASSGPGHSVGEQFF
TRBD1	TRBV13	-	TRBJ2-1	TGTGCCAGCAGATCGGACAGGGACAATGAGCAGTTCTTC	CASRSDRDNEQFF
-	TRBV10-3	-	TRBJ2-1	TGTGCCATCGGATCCCTCGGGGAGCACAATGAGCAGTTCTTC	CAIGSLGEHNEQFF
-	TRBV9	-	TRBJ2-1	-	CPYLSSSSTVLFEQFF
TRBD1	TRBV19	-	TRBJ2-3	TGTGCCAGTAGTATACAGGGGGCCAGGACAGATACGCAGTATTTT	CASSIQGARTDTQYF
-	TRBV11-3	-	TRBJ2-2	TGTGCCAGCAGCCCTGACCCCCGGGCCCGAGGGACCGGGGAGCTGTTTTTT	CASSPDPRARGTGELFF
-	TRBV28	-	TRBJ1-1	TGTGCCAGCAGTAGTTTAACCGCTGGCGGGGGTGGGGAAGCTTTCTTT	CASSSLTAGGGGEAFF
-	TRBV5-1	-	TRBJ1-1	TGCGCCAGCCTCGTGCTGATAGAAGCTTTCTTT	CASLVLIEAFF
-	TRBV6-5	few	TRBJ2-1	TGTGCCACCTTCCGGGACACGACCTACAATGAGCAGTTCTTC	CATFRDTTYNEQFF
TRBD2	TRBV5-4	few	TRBJ2-7	TGTGCCAGCAGCTCGGCGCGGGAGTTCTCCGGCTACGAGCAGTACTTC	CASSSAREFSGYEQYF
-	TRBV2	-	TRBJ2-3	TGTGCCAGCAGTTACGGACAGACAACGCAGTATTTT	CASSYGQTTQYF
TRBD1	TRBV19	once	TRBJ1-4	TGTGCCAGTAGCGGACAGGGGTTTTGGAAACTGTTTTTT	CASSGQGFWKLFF